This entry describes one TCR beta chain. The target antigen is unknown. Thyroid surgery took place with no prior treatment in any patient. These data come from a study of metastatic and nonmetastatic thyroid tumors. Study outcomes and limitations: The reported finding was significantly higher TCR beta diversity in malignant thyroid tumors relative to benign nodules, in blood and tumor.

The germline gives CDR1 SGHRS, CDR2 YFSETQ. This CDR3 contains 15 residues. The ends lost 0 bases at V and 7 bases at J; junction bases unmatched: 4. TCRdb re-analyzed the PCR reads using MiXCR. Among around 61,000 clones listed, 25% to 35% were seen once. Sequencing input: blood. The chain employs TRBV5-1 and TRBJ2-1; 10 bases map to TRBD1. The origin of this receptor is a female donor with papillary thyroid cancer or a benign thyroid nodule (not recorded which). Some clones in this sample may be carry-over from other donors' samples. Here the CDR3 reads CASSLETGGTNEQFF. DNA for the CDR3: TGCGCCAGCAGCTTGGAGACAGGGGGCACTAATGAGCAGTTCTTC.